Shown below are 27 T cell receptor beta chains from a single sample sequenced in a study of metastatic and nonmetastatic thyroid tumors. Patients were all untreated before their thyroid surgery. MiXCR reprocessed the PCR reads for TCRdb. Counted here are about 40,000 clones, roughly a sixth occurring once; the ten biggest clones make up around 4%. Source material: blood. These receptors all come from a female donor with papillary thyroid cancer or a benign thyroid nodule (not recorded which). Some clones in this sample may be carry-over from other donors' samples.

Worth noting for this clone: Because the CDR3 is missing its conserved closing phenylalanine or tryptophan, this is likely a read error. The V call is TRBV15, the J call TRBJ2-7; D is uncertain. The germline CDR1 and CDR2 sequences are LNHNV and YYDKDF (reference sequence). The CDR3 consists of 13 residues. CDR3 sequence: CATIRGSSYEQYL. The CDR3 DNA sequence: TGTGCCACCATCAGAGGAAGCTCCTACGAGCAGTACCTC.

The chain is built from TRBV6-1 and TRBJ2-7; D unclear. Deletions cut 1 base from V and 3 bases from J, with 16 bases between. Germline V CDR1 and CDR2: MNHNS, SASEGT. CDR3 length equals 16 residues. The CDR3 is CASSEELTLSRYEQYF. The CDR3 DNA follows: TGTGCCAGCAGTGAAGAATTGACTCTTAGCCGCTACGAGCAGTACTTC.

This clone was counted many times. V is TRBV19 and J is TRBJ2-7; perhaps TRBD1 as D (7 bases). The CDR3 sequence is 16 residues long. Trimming shortened V by 2 bases and J by 2 bases, and 16 bases separated the two germline ends. Germline V CDR1 and CDR2: LNHDA, SQIVND (reference sequence). CDR3 sequence (DNA): TGTGCCAGTAGTATACGGGCAGGGGGACTTACCTACGAGCAGTACTTC. Translated, it gives CASSIRAGGLTYEQYF.

Many counts were recorded for this clone. The chain uses TRBV20-1 and TRBJ1-2; 12 bases match TRBD1. Per the germline V gene, CDR1 is DFQATT and CDR2 is SNEGSKA (reference sequence). The CDR3 covers 15 residues. V dropped 3 bases and J dropped 8; count of bases not matched to a gene: 10. The CDR3 reads CSASRAGTGGSGYTF. The CDR3 nucleotides are TGCAGTGCTAGTAGAGCCGGGACAGGGGGCTCGGGCTACACCTTC.

This clone was recorded many times. V usage is TRBV13 and J usage is TRBJ2-7; possible D gene TRBD1, 5 bases. V lost 0 bases to trimming and J lost 3 bases, with 12 bases between them. The V gene's germline CDR1 is PRHDT and CDR2 FYEKMQ (reference sequence). The CDR3 has 15 residues. In nucleotides, the CDR3 is TGTGCCAGCAGCTTAGGACAGGTGAGGAACTACGAGCAGTACTTC. Translated, it gives CASSLGQVRNYEQYF.

There are many counts of this clone. The chain couples TRBV7-9 to TRBJ1-2; 12 nucleotides agree with TRBD1. The CDR3 is 15 amino acids. Germline assignment: CDR1 SEHNR and CDR2 FQNEAQ (reference sequence). Trimming cost V 8 bases and J 4 bases; bases outside gene matches: 8. The CDR3 is CASDEPGQGAYGYTF. CDR3 in DNA: TGTGCCAGCGACGAACCGGGACAGGGGGCCTATGGCTACACCTTC.

Concerning this clone itself: The CDR3 does not end in the conserved phenylalanine or tryptophan, so this is likely a read error. The chain carries TRBV20-1 and TRBJ1-2; D may be TRBD1 (6 bases). This CDR3 contains 14 residues. V was pared by 8 bases and J by 3 bases, with 19 bases between. CDR1 and CDR2 (germline): DFQATT, SNEGSKA (reference sequence). The CDR3 coding sequence is TGCAGTACTAAACTCCGACAGGAAGACTATGGCTACACCCTC. Translation: CSTKLRQEDYGYTL.

At least ten counts were recorded for this clone. The chain employs TRBV25-1 and TRBJ2-7; 11 bases agree with TRBD1. The CDR3 length is 14 residues. Germline trimming cut 6 bases from V and 6 bases from J; bases unmatched to any gene: 7. From germline, CDR1 is MGHDK and CDR2 SYGVNS. DNA of the CDR3: TGTGCCAGCAGCCACCCGGACAGGGGGCGCGAGCAGTACTTC. It encodes CASSHPDRGREQYF.

As regards this clone: An end of the junction does not agree with germline; a read error may underlie this. This specimen includes other DNA sequences encoding the same CDR3. The chain joins TRBV5-1 to TRBJ2-3; D is perhaps TRBD1 (6 bases). The CDR3 sequence is 15 residues long. Germline V CDR1 and CDR2: SGHRS, YFSETQ. The CDR3 DNA reads TGCGCCAGCAGCTCCTCAAGACAGGCCACAGATACACAGTACTTT. Protein sequence: CASSSSRQATDTQYF. Combining the CDR3 with reference TRBV5-1 and TRBJ2-3 gives the whole variable domain KAGVTQTPRYLIKTRGQQVTLSCSPISGHRSVSWYQQTPGQGLQFLFEYFSETQRNKGNFPGRFSGRQFSNSRSEMNVSTLELGDSALYLCASSSSRQATDTQYFGPGTRLTVL.

The chain is built from TRBV4-1 and TRBJ1-1; weak D call: TRBD1 (6 bases). CDR3 length: 17 residues. The V end lost 4 bases, the J end lost 0 bases, and 18 bases lay between the germline ends. CDR1 is MGHRA, CDR2 YSYEKL, per germline. CDR3 residues: CASSRFFQGHVNTEAFF. The DNA of the CDR3 is TGCGCCAGCAGCCGATTTTTCCAGGGACACGTGAACACTGAAGCTTTCTTT.

The chain links TRBV2 to TRBJ1-1, with 8 bases fitting TRBD1. Germline V lookup: CDR1 SNHLY, CDR2 FYNNEI. The CDR3 is 15 residues long. Trimming cost V 6 bases and J 5 bases; bases outside gene matches: 11. DNA of the CDR3: TGTGCCAGCAGCAGGGGCAGGGGGCCGGGAACTGAAGCTTTCTTT. It translates to CASSRGRGPGTEAFF.

This clone was seen at least ten times. The rearrangement links TRBV5-1 to TRBJ2-1; TRBD2 aligns across 8 bases. Germline CDR1 is SGHRS and CDR2 is YFSETQ. Losses at the gene ends were 5 bases for V and 3 bases for J; bases not matched to a gene: 4. CDR3 length equals 14 residues. Here the CDR3 DNA reads TGCGCCAGCAGTCGGGGGGGCTTCTACAATGAGCAGTTCTTC. This encodes CASSRGGFYNEQFF.

Worth noting for this clone: Sequence at one end of the junction differs from germline and may be a read error. V and J are TRBV9 and TRBJ2-3; a possible D gene is TRBD2 (5 bases). The germline gives CDR1 SGDLS, CDR2 YYNGEE. This CDR3 region has 16 residues. CDR3 sequence: CAISVEGGAGTDTQYF. As DNA, the CDR3 is TGTGCCATCAGCGTAGAGGGTGGTGCAGGCACAGATACGCAGTATTTT.

This clone has a count of ten or more. The rearrangement uses TRBV11-2 and TRBJ2-4, with 9 bases lining up with TRBD1. This CDR3 is built from 13 residues. V shed 1 base and J 8 bases; nucleotides not matched to a gene: 0. Germline V gene data show CDR1 as SGHAT and CDR2 as FQNNGV. The CDR3 protein is CASSLGQGDIQYF. CDR3 in DNA: TGTGCCAGCAGCTTAGGACAGGGGGACATTCAGTACTTC.

This clone was detected a few times. A single base separates this from a much larger clone, so it may be a read error. The genes are TRBV19 and TRBJ2-3; 8 bases map to TRBD1. The CDR3 runs 17 residues. The germline V gene has CDR1 LNHDA and CDR2 SQIVND (reference sequence). DNA for the CDR3: TGTGCCGGTAGTGTTAACCCAGGGGGCGGAGGCACAGATACGCAGTATTTT. Protein product: CAGSVNPGGGGTDTQYF.

This clone was counted ten times or more. The V gene is TRBV11-2, the J gene TRBJ1-5; unclear D gene. The CDR3 is 12 amino acids. CDR1 and CDR2 from the germline V gene are SGHAT and FQNNGV. V was shortened by 3 bases and J by 6 bases, with 6 bases between the two germline ends. CDR3 region: CASSLIGQPQHF. CDR3 nucleotide sequence: TGTGCCAGCAGCTTGATCGGTCAGCCCCAGCATTTT.

This clone was observed a few times. This chain uses TRBV6-1 with TRBJ1-1; D is perhaps TRBD1 (5 bases). Germline CDR1 MNHNS, CDR2 SASEGT. The CDR3 runs to 11 residues. Trimming took off 6 bases at V and 8 bases at J, with 10 bases between the two ends. CDR3 DNA sequence: TGTGCCAGCAGGTTTCGGGGGGAAGCTTTCTTT. It yields the protein CASRFRGEAFF.

This clone was detected ten times or more. The chain employs TRBV6-2 or TRBV6-3 and TRBJ2-5; 13 bases align to TRBD2. The V gene's germline CDR1 is MNHEY and CDR2 SVGEGT. The CDR3 is made up of 15 amino acids. V was clipped by 8 bases and J by 0 bases; unmatched bases: 3. CDR3 nucleotides: TGTGCCAGCCAGGGGACTAGCGGGAACCAAGAGACCCAGTACTTC. It encodes CASQGTSGNQETQYF.

The J gene is TRBJ1-6, the V gene TRBV7-6, with no clear D. This CDR3 region has 14 residues. Trimming removed 1 base from V and 5 bases from J, with 6 bases in between. The germline V gene encodes CDR1 SGHVS and CDR2 FNYEAQ. CDR3 nucleotides: TGTGCCAGCAGCTTAGGCACCCATAATTCACCCCTCCACTTT. Residues: CASSLGTHNSPLHF.

There are many counts of this clone. The V and J genes are TRBV7-6 and TRBJ2-7; 7 bases agree with TRBD1. The germline V gene has CDR1 SGHVS and CDR2 FNYEAQ. The length of the CDR3 is 15 residues. The V gene end was trimmed by 5 bases and the J gene end by 2 bases; junction bases not matched to a gene: 9. CDR3 in DNA: TGTGCCAGCAGCCCAGGGACAGAGTTAGCCTACGAGCAGTACTTC. Amino acid sequence: CASSPGTELAYEQYF.

This clone was recorded many times. J is TRBJ2-3 and V is TRBV5-1; 9 bases match TRBD2. The trim removed 0 bases at V and 4 bases at J, leaving 3 bases unmatched. The CDR3 is 15 amino acids. Germline CDR1 is SGHRS and CDR2 is YFSETQ. CDR3 in amino acids: CASSLERGEADTQYF. CDR3 coding DNA: TGCGCCAGCAGCTTGGAGCGGGGGGAAGCAGATACGCAGTATTTT.

With regard to this clone: This clone may be a read error of a much larger clone one base away. The rearrangement joins TRBV5-6 to TRBJ2-7, with unresolved D. The CDR3 has 13 amino acids. Trimming took 4 bases from V and 6 from J, leaving 14 bases between them. Looked up from germline, CDR1 is SGHDT and CDR2 is YYEEEE. CDR3 in amino acids: CASSLDFSSEQYF. Here the CDR3 DNA reads TGTGCCAGCAGCCTGGATTTTAGTAGCGAGCAGTACTTC.

This clone occurred a few times. V gene TRBV5-4 combines with J gene TRBJ2-7; no clear D. V lost 0 bases and J lost 3, with 10 bases in between. CDR1 and CDR2 from the germline V gene are SGHNT and YYREEE (reference sequence). The CDR3 sequence is 14 residues long. The CDR3 reads CASSLDGGSYEQYF. As DNA, the CDR3 is TGTGCCAGCAGCTTGGACGGTGGCAGCTACGAGCAGTACTTC.

This clone was recorded at least ten times. The J gene is TRBJ2-1, the V gene TRBV5-1, with D possibly being TRBD2 (5 bases). The V gene's germline CDR1 is SGHRS and CDR2 YFSETQ. This CDR3 comprises 15 residues. V was cut by 0 bases and J by 9 bases, with 16 bases left in between. The CDR3 here is CASSLAESPRGEQFF. CDR3 DNA: TGCGCCAGCAGCTTGGCCGAATCCCCTCGGGGTGAGCAGTTCTTC.

Many counts were recorded for this clone. The rearrangement uses TRBV28 and TRBJ2-7, with 9 positions matching TRBD2. Trimming took 7 bases from V and 3 from J; bases not matched to a gene: 10. This CDR3 is 15 amino acids long. CDR1 and CDR2 (germline): MDHEN, SYDVKM. The CDR3 loop reads CASITQAGGLYEQYF. As DNA, the CDR3 is TGTGCCAGCATTACCCAAGCGGGAGGTCTCTACGAGCAGTACTTC.

The chain recombines TRBV12-3 or TRBV12-4 with TRBJ1-6; possible D gene TRBD1, 5 bases. This CDR3 is built from 15 residues. The germline V and J ends were trimmed by 6 bases and 8 bases, with 17 bases remaining between them. The CDR3 loop reads CASRTLGGGYSPLHF. The CDR3 DNA is TGTGCCAGCAGGACTTTGGGGGGGGGATATTCACCCCTCCACTTT.

This clone was counted many times. The V call is TRBV25-1, the J call TRBJ1-1; the match to TRBD1 covers 7 bases. This CDR3 spans 16 amino acids. V trimming: 3 bases; J trimming: 3 bases; junction bases outside the gene matches: 10. CDR1 is MGHDK, CDR2 SYGVNS, per germline. CDR3 amino acids: CASSEGRGRLDTEAFF. The CDR3 DNA is TGTGCCAGCAGTGAGGGTAGGGGGCGTTTGGACACTGAAGCTTTCTTT.